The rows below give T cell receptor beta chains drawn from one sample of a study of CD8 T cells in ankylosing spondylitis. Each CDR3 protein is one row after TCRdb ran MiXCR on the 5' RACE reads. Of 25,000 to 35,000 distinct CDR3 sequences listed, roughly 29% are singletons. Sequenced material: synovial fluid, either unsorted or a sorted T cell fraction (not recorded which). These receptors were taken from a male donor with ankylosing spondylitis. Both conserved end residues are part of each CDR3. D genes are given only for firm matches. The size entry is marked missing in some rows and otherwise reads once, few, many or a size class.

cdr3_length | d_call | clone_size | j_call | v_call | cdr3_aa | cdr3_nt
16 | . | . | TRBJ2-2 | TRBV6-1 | CASSEGLGGMAGELFF | TGTGCCAGCAGTGAAGGTCTAGGGGGAATGGCCGGGGAGCTGTTTTTT
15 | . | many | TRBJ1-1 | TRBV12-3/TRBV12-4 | CASSLARQDSTEAFF | TGTGCCAGCAGTTTAGCGCGACAGGATAGTACTGAAGCTTTCTTT
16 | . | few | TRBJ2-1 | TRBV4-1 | CASSQVPTSEDNEQFF | TGCGCCAGCAGCCAAGTCCCGACTAGTGAGGACAATGAGCAGTTCTTC
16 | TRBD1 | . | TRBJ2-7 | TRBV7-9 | CASSLIGTGSKDEQYF | TGTGCCAGCAGCTTAATTGGGACAGGTAGTAAGGACGAGCAGTACTTC
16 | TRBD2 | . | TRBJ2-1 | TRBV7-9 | CASSSGTSGRAREQFF | TGTGCCAGCAGCTCCGGGACTAGCGGGAGGGCAAGGGAGCAGTTCTTC
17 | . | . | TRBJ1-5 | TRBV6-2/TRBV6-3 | CASSYDGEAASNQPQHF | TGTGCCAGCAGTTACGACGGAGAGGCGGCTAGCAATCAGCCCCAGCATTTT
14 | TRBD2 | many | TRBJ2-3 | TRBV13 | CASSLEGGPHTQYF | TGTGCCAGCAGCTTGGAGGGAGGGCCTCATACGCAGTATTTT
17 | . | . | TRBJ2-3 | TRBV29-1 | CSVESPQGSSELDTQYF | TGCAGCGTTGAATCCCCTCAGGGTAGCTCCGAGTTAGATACGCAGTATTTT
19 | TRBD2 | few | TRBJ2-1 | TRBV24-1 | CATSDTWTSATSSYNEQFF | TGTGCCACCAGTGATACCTGGACTAGCGCAACGAGCTCCTACAATGAGCAGTTCTTC
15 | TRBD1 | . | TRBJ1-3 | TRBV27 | CASSRRQGSGNTIYF | TGTGCCAGCAGTAGACGACAGGGGTCTGGAAACACCATATATTTT
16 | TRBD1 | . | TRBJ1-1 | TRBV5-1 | CASSVLPRGSDTEAFF | TGCGCCAGCAGCGTATTACCCAGGGGGTCGGACACTGAAGCTTTCTTT
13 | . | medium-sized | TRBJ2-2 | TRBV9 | CASSPPTWGELFF | TGTGCCAGCAGCCCTCCTACCTGGGGGGAGCTGTTTTTT
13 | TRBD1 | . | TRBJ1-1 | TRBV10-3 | CAIMQGGNTEAFF | TGTGCCATCATGCAGGGGGGGAACACTGAAGCTTTCTTT
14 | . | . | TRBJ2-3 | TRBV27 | CASSPLVGTDTQYF | TGTGCCAGCTCTCCACTAGTTGGCACAGATACGCAGTATTTT
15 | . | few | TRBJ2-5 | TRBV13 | CASSLGVRGEETQYF | TGTGCCAGCAGCTTAGGTGTCCGAGGAGAAGAGACCCAGTACTTC
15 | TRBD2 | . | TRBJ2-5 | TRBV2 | CASSALAGESETQYF | TGTGCCAGCAGTGCCCTAGCGGGAGAGTCAGAGACCCAGTACTTC
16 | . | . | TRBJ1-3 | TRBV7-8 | CASSLDVVGSGNTIYF | TGTGCCAGCAGCTTAGATGTGGTGGGATCTGGAAACACCATATATTTT
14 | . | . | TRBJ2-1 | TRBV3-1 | CASSQGGPYNEQFF | TGTGCCAGCAGCCAAGGTGGGCCATACAATGAGCAGTTCTTC
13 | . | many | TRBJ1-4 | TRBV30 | CAWSVVKYEKLFF | TGTGCCTGGAGTGTAGTTAAGTACGAAAAACTGTTTTTT
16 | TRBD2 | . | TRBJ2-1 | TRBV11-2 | CASKLLAGEIYNEQFF | TGTGCCAGCAAATTACTAGCGGGAGAAATTTACAATGAGCAGTTCTTC
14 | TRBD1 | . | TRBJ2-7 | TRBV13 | CASSWADRGPEQYF | TGTGCCAGCAGCTGGGCGGACAGGGGGCCTGAGCAGTACTTC
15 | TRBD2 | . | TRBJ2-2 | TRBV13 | CASSFSGTNTGELFF | TGTGCCAGCAGCTTTAGCGGGACAAACACCGGGGAGCTGTTTTTT
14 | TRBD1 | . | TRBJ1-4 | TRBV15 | CATSTTGVGEKLFF | TGTGCCACCAGCACAACAGGGGTCGGTGAAAAACTGTTTTTT
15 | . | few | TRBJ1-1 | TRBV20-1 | CSASGPNSSNTEAFF | TGCAGTGCTAGTGGACCGAACTCCAGTAACACTGAAGCTTTCTTT
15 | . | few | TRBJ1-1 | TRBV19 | CASSTPTVENTEAFF | TGTGCCAGTAGTACACCGACAGTGGAGAACACTGAAGCTTTCTTT
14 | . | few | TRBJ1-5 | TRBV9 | CASSVAGVNQPQHF | TGTGCCAGCAGCGTAGCAGGAGTCAATCAGCCCCAGCATTTT
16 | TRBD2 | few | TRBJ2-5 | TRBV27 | CASSLRPTSGQETQYF | TGTGCCAGCAGTTTGAGGCCGACTAGCGGCCAAGAGACCCAGTACTTC
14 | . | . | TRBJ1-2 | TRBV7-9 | CASSLDGLRETYTF | TGTGCCAGCAGCTTAGATGGTCTCAGGGAGACCTACACCTTC
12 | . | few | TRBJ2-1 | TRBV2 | CASSDGGNEQFF | TGTGCCAGCAGTGATGGGGGAAATGAGCAGTTCTTC
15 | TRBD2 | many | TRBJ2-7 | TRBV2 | CASSGLAGVSYEQYF | TGTGCCAGCAGTGGACTAGCGGGAGTCTCCTACGAGCAGTACTTC
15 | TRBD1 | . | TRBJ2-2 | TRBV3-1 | CASSPGQGRFGELFF | TGTGCCAGCAGCCCAGGACAGGGGCGGTTCGGGGAGCTGTTTTTT
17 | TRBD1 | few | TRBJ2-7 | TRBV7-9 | CASSLNGEGTGTYEQYF | TGTGCCAGCAGCTTAAATGGTGAGGGGACAGGGACCTACGAGCAGTACTTC
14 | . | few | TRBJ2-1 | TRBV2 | CATIMGRPYNEQFF | TGTGCAACCATTATGGGCAGGCCTTACAATGAGCAGTTCTTC
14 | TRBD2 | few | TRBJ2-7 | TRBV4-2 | CASSQGAGGYEQYF | TGTGCCAGCAGCCAAGGGGCGGGAGGCTACGAGCAGTACTTC
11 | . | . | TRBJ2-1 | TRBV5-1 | CASSLAHEQFF | TGCGCCAGCAGCTTGGCCCATGAGCAGTTCTTC
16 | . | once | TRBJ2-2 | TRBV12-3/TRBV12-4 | CASSLVGQTNTGELFF | TGTGCCAGCAGTTTAGTGGGACAAACGAACACCGGGGAGCTGTTTTTT
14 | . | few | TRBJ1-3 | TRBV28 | CASSLSRAGNTIYF | TGTGCCAGCAGTTTGAGTAGGGCTGGAAACACCATATATTTT
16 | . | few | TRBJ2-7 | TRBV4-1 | CASSQSPSGSVDEQYF | TGCGCCAGCAGCCAATCCCCGTCGGGATCGGTGGACGAGCAGTACTTC
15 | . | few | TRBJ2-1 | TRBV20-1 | CSAQLLGKENNEQFF | TGCAGTGCTCAACTCCTAGGCAAGGAAAACAATGAGCAGTTCTTC
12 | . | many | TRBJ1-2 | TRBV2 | CASQGELRGYTF | TGTGCCAGCCAGGGTGAACTGAGAGGCTACACCTTC
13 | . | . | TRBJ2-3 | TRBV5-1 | CASSLAGSDTQYF | TGCGCCAGCAGCTTGGCAGGCTCAGATACGCAGTATTTT
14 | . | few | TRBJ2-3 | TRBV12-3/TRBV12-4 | CASSLGVSTDTQYF | TGTGCCAGCAGTTTGGGGGTTAGCACAGATACGCAGTATTTT
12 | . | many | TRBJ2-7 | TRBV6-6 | CASARSSYEQYF | TGTGCCAGCGCCCGTAGCTCCTACGAGCAGTACTTC
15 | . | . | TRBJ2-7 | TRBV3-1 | CASSQQQASGDEQYF | TGTGCCAGCAGCCAACAGCAGGCGAGTGGGGACGAGCAGTACTTC
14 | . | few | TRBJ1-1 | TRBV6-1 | CASSEIGQVIEAFF | TGTGCCAGCAGTGAAATAGGGCAGGTCATTGAAGCTTTCTTT
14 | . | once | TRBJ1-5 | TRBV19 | CASSIASINQPQHF | TGTGCCAGTAGTATAGCCAGCATCAATCAGCCCCAGCATTTT
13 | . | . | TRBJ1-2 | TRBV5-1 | CASSLASRGGYTF | TGCGCCAGCAGCTTGGCGAGCCGCGGGGGCTACACCTTC
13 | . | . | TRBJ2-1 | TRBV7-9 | CASSSPLMSEQFF | TGTGCCAGCAGCTCCCCCCTTATGAGTGAGCAGTTCTTC
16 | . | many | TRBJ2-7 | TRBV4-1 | CASSPTGDDSSYEQYF | TGCGCCAGCAGCCCGACCGGGGACGACAGCTCCTACGAGCAGTACTTC
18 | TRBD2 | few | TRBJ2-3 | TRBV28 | CASSLFATSGDRTDTQYF | TGTGCCAGCAGTTTATTTGCGACTAGCGGGGATCGGACAGATACGCAGTATTTT
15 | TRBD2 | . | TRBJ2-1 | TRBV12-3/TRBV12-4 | CASSLGTSSYNEQFF | TGTGCCAGCAGTCTTGGGACTAGCTCCTACAATGAGCAGTTCTTC
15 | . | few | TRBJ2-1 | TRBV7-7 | CASSLGPTSYNEQFF | TGTGCCAGCAGCTTAGGACCGACTAGCTACAATGAGCAGTTCTTC
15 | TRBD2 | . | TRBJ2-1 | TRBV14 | CASRAAGGSYNEQFF | TGTGCCAGCAGGGCAGCGGGAGGATCCTACAATGAGCAGTTCTTC
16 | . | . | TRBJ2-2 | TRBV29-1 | CSVLPRQQANTGELFF | TGCAGCGTCCTCCCGAGGCAGCAAGCAAACACCGGGGAGCTGTTTTTT
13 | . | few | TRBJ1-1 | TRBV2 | CASPAPPSAEAFF | TGTGCCAGCCCTGCTCCGCCGTCCGCTGAAGCTTTCTTT
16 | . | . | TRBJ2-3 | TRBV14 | CASSARTRLFTDTQYF | TGTGCCAGCAGCGCCCGGACTCGACTATTCACAGATACGCAGTATTTT
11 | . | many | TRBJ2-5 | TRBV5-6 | CASSSQETQYF | TGTGCCAGCAGCTCCCAAGAGACCCAGTACTTC